This TCR beta chain derives from a study of monozygotic twins with inflammatory bowel disease. CDR1 LNHDA and CDR2 SQIVND come from the germline V gene (reference sequence). The length of the CDR3 is 11 residues. For each CDR3 protein, TCRdb gives one entry from its re-call of the 5' RACE reads, without DNA. The clone table shows 200,000 to 250,000 distinct CDR3 sequences, with the ten largest holding 6% to 9%. Sequencing used blood. The sequence derives from a human donor with ulcerative colitis or Crohn's disease, or a healthy co-twin of an affected twin (not recorded which). J is TRBJ2-5 and V is TRBV19; TCRdb returns TRBD1, unconfirmable since there is no DNA. Here the CDR3 reads CASGQQETQYF.